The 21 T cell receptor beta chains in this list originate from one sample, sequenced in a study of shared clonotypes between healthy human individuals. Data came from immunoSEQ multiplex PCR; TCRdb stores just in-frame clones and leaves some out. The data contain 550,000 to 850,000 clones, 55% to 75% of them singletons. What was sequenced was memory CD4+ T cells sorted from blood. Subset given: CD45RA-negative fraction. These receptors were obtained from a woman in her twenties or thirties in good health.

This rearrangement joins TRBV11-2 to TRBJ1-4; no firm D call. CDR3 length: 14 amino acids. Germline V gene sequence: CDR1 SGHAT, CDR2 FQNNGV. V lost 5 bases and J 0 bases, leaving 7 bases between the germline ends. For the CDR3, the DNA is TGTGCCAGCAGCCTGGATGCAACTAATGAAAAACTGTTTTTT. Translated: CASSLDATNEKLFF. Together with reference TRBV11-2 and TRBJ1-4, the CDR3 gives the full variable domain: EAGVAQSPRYKIIEKRQSVAFWCNPISGHATLYWYQQILGQGPKLLIQFQNNGVVDDSQLPKDRFSAERLKGVDSTLKIQPAKLEDSAVYLCASSLDATNEKLFFGSGTQLSVL.

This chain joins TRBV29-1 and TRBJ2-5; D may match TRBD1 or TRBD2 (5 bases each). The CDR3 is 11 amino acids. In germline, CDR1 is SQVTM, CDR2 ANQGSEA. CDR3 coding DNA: TGCGGGTTCAGGGTAGCGGAGACCCAGTACTTC. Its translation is CGFRVAETQYF.

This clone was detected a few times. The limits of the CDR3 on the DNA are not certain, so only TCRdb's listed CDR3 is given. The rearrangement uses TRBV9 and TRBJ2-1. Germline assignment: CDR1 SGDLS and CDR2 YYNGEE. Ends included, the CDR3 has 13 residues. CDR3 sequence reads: CASSVGFGTAPFF.

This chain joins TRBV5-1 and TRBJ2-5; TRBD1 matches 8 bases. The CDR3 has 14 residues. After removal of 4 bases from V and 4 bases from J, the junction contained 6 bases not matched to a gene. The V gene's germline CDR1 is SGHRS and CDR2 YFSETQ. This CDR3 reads CASSVAGQGETQYF. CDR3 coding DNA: TGCGCCAGCAGCGTGGCCGGACAGGGAGAGACCCAGTACTTC. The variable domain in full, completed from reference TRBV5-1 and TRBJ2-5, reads KAGVTQTPRYLIKTRGQQVTLSCSPISGHRSVSWYQQTPGQGLQFLFEYFSETQRNKGNFPGRFSGRQFSNSRSEMNVSTLELGDSALYLCASSVAGQGETQYFGPGTRLLVL.

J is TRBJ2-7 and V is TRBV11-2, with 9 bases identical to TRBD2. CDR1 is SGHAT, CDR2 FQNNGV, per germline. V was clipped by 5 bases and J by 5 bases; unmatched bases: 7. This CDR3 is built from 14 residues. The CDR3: CASSQLLAGNEQYF. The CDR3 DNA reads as TGTGCCAGCAGCCAATTACTAGCGGGTAACGAGCAGTACTTC.

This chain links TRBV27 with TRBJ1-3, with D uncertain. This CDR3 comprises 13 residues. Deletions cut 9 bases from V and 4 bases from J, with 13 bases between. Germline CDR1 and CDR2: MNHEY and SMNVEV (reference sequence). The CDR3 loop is CASMALGGNTIYF. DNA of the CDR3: TGTGCCAGTATGGCACTGGGGGGAAACACCATATATTTT.

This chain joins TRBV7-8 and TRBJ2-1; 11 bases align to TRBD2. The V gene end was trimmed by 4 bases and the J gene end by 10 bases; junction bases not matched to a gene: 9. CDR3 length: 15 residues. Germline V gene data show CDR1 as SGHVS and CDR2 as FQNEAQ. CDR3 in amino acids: CASSSKGTSGKEQFF. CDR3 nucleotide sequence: TGTGCCAGCAGCTCAAAAGGGACTAGCGGAAAGGAGCAGTTCTTC.

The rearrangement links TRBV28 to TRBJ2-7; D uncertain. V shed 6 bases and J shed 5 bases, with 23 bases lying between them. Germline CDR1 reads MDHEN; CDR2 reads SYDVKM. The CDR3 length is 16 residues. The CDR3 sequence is CASSRPGRRGPHEQYF. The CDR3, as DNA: TGTGCCAGCAGCCGACCTGGCAGGCGTGGACCCCACGAGCAGTACTTC. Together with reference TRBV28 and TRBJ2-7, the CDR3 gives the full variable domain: DVKVTQSSRYLVKRTGEKVFLECVQDMDHENMFWYRQDPGLGLRLIYFSYDVKMKEKGDIPEGYSVSREKKERFSLILESASTNQTSMYLCASSRPGRRGPHEQYFGPGTRLTVT.

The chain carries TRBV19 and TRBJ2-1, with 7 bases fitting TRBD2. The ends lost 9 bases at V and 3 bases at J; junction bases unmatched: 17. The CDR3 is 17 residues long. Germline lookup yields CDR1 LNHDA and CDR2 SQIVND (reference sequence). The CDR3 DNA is TGTGCCAGCACAAAAACGAATAGCGGGTCCGACTACAATGAGCAGTTCTTC. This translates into CASTKTNSGSDYNEQFF.

The CDR3 bases are TGCGCCAGCACCTCCTTCACAACCGGGGGCACAGATACGCAGTATTTT. It specifies CASTSFTTGGTDTQYF. The J gene is TRBJ2-3, the V gene TRBV5-1; D perhaps matches TRBD2 (5 bases). V was cut by 6 bases and J by 1 base, with 18 bases left in between. CDR3 length equals 16 residues. Germline lookup yields CDR1 SGHRS and CDR2 YFSETQ.

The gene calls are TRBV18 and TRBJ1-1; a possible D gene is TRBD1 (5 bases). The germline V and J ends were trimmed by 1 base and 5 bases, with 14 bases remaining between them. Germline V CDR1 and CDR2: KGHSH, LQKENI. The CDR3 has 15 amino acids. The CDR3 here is CASSPLDTRGTEAFF. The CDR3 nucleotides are TGTGCCAGCTCACCACTGGACACCCGCGGGACTGAAGCTTTCTTT.

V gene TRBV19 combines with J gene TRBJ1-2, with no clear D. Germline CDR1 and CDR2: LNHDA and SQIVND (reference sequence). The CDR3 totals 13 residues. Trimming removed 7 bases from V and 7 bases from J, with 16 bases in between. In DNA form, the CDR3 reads TGTGCCAGTACCCACGACATGGGTCGTGGCTACACCTTC. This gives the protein CASTHDMGRGYTF.

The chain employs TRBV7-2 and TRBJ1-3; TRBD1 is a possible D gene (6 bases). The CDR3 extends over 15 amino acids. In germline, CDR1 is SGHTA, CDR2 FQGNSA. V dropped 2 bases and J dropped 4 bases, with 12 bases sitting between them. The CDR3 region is CASSLSRGAGNTIYF. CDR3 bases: TGTGCCAGCAGCTTATCCAGGGGCGCCGGAAACACCATATATTTT. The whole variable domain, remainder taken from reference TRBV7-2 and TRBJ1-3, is GAGVSQSPSNKVTEKGKDVELRCDPISGHTALYWYRQSLGQGLEFLIYFQGNSAPDKSGLPSDRFSAERTGGSVSTLTIQRTQQEDSAVYLCASSLSRGAGNTIYFGEGSWLTVV.

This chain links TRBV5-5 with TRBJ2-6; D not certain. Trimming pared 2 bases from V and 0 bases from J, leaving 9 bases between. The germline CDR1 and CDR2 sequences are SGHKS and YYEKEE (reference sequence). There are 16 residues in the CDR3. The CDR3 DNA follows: TGTGCCAGCAGCTTTGTCTTAGACTCTGGGGCCAACGTCCTGACTTTC. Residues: CASSFVLDSGANVLTF. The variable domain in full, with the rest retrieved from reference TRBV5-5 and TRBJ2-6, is DAGVTQSPTHLIKTRGQQVTLRCSPISGHKSVSWYQQVLGQGPQFIFQYYEKEERGRGNFPDRFSARQFPNYSSELNVNALLLGDSALYLCASSFVLDSGANVLTFGAGSRLTVL.

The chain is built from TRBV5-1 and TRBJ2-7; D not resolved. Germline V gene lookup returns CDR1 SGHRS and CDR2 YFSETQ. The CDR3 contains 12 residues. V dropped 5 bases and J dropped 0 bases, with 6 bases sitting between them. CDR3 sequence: CASSTASYEQYF. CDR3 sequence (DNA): TGCGCCAGCAGTACAGCCTCCTACGAGCAGTACTTC.

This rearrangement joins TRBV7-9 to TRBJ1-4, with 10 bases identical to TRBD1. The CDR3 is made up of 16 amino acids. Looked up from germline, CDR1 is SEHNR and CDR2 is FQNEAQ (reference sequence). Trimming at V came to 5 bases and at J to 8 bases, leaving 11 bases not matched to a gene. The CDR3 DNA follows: TGTGCCAGCAGCCCCGGACAGGGGGAGGACTACGAAAAACTGTTTTTT. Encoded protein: CASSPGQGEDYEKLFF.

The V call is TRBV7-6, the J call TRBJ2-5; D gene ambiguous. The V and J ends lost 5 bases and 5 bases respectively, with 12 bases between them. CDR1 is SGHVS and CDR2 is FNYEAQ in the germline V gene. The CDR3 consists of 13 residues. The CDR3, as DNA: TGTGCCAGCAGCCCGTCCTATGGGGAGACCCAGTACTTC. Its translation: CASSPSYGETQYF.

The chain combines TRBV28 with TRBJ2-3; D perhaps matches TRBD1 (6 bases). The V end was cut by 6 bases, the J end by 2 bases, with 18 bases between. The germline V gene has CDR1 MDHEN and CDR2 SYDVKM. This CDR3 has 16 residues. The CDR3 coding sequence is TGTGCCAGCAGGAGAGGGGCTCAGGGGATCACAGATACGCAGTATTTT. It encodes CASRRGAQGITDTQYF.

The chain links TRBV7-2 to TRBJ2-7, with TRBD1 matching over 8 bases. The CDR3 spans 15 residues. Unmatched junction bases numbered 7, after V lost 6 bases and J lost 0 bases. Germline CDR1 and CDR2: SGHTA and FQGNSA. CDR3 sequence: CASRPRQGTSYEQYF. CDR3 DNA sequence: TGTGCCAGCAGACCAAGACAGGGGACCTCCTACGAGCAGTACTTC.

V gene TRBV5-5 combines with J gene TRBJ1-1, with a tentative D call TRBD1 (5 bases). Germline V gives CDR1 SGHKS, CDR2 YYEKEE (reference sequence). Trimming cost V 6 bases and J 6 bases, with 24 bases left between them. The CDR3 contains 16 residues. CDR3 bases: TGTGCCAGCATCCGGGAACCGGGGGTAGAGATACCTGAAGCTTTCTTT. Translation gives CASIREPGVEIPEAFF.

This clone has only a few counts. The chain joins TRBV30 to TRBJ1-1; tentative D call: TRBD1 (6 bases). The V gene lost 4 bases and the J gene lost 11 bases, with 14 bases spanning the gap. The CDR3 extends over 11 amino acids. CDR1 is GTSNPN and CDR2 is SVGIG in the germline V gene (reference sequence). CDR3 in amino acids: CAWNGKGVAFF. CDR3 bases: TGTGCCTGGAACGGAAAGGGGGTGGCTTTCTTT.